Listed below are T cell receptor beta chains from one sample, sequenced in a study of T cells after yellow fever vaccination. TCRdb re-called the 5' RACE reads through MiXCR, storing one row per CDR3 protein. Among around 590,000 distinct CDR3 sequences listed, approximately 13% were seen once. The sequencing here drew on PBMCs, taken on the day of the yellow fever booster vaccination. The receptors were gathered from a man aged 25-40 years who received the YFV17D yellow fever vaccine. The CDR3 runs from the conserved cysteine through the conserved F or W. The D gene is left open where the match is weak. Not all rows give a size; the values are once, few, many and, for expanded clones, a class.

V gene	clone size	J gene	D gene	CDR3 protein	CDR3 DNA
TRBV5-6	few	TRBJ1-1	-	CASSFWAGFEAFF	TGTGCCAGCAGCTTCTGGGCAGGATTTGAAGCTTTCTTT
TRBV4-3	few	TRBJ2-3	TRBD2	CASSQEGGSGTDTQYF	TGCGCCAGCAGCCAAGAGGGGGGGTCGGGCACAGATACGCAGTATTTT
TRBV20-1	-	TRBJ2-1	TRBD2	CSASGPTKGTSGRGIFNEQFF	TGCAGTGCTAGTGGACCTACTAAGGGGACTAGCGGGAGGGGGATTTTCAATGAGCAGTTCTTC
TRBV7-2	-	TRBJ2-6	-	CASSLFGVGANVLTF	TGTGCCAGCAGCTTATTCGGGGTGGGGGCCAACGTCCTGACTTTC
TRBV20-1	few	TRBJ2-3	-	CSAAKAGYTDTQYF	TGCAGTGCTGCCAAGGCGGGGTACACAGATACGCAGTATTTT
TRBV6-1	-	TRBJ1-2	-	CASSGGANYGYTF	TGTGCCAGCAGCGGGGGGGCTAACTATGGCTACACCTTC
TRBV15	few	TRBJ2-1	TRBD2	CATSREISGREFF	TGTGCCACCAGCAGAGAAATTTCCGGGAGGGAGTTCTTC
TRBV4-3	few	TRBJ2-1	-	CASSQWPDDEQFF	TGCGCCAGCAGCCAATGGCCGGACGATGAGCAGTTCTTC
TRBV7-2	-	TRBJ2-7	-	CASSLVEGQSIRYF	TGTGCCAGCAGCTTAGTGGAGGGACAGTCAATCAGGTACTTC
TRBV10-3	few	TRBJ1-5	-	CAISEGNNQPQHF	TGTGCCATCAGTGAGGGGAACAATCAGCCCCAGCATTTT
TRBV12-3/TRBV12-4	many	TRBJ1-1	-	CASSFYSGGEAFF	TGTGCCAGCAGTTTCTACAGCGGGGGTGAAGCTTTCTTT
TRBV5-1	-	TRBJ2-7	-	CASSLEHLYEQYF	TGCGCCAGCAGCTTGGAACACCTCTACGAGCAGTACTTC
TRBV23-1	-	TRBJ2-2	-	CASSQSYTTGRENTGELFF	TGCGCCAGCAGTCAATCTTACACTACAGGGCGTGAGAACACCGGGGAGCTGTTTTTT
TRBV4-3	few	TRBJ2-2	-	CASSQDAYTGELFF	TGCGCCAGCAGCCAAGATGCCTACACCGGGGAGCTGTTTTTT
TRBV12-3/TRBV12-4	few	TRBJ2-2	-	CASSLGAGSNTGELFF	TGTGCCAGCAGTTTGGGAGCGGGTTCGAACACCGGGGAGCTGTTTTTT
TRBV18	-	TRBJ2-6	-	CASSPFTGGAGANVLTF	TGTGCCAGCTCACCATTCACTGGAGGGGCAGGGGCCAACGTCCTGACTTTC
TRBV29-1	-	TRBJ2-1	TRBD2	CSWREGLSSYNEQFF	TGCAGCTGGAGGGAGGGGTTGAGCTCCTACAATGAGCAGTTCTTC
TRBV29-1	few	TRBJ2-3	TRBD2	CSVLLLAAIPADTQYF	TGCAGCGTTCTCCTACTAGCGGCAATCCCCGCAGATACGCAGTATTTT
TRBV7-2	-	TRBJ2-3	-	CASSPGVSGGTQYF	TGTGCCAGCAGCCCCGGTGTTTCCGGAGGTACGCAGTATTTT
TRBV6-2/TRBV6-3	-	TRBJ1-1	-	CARPGGTEAFF	TGTGCCAGGCCGGGTGGCACTGAAGCTTTCTTT
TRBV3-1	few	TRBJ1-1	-	CASSPLLGAEAFF	TGTGCCAGCAGCCCCCTTTTGGGGGCTGAAGCTTTCTTT
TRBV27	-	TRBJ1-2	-	CASRGAPGAQNGGAYGYTF	TGTGCCAGCAGGGGGGCCCCTGGGGCTCAGAATGGGGGTGCCTATGGCTACACCTTC